This T cell receptor (beta chain) was obtained from a study of blood T cell repertoires in COVID-19. Looking at the study overall: The United States, Italy and Spain supplied acute and convalescent COVID-19 samples.

This clone was observed once. Method: immunoSEQ multiplex PCR; TCRdb's copy keeps in-frame clones and lacks some. The table includes roughly 150,000 clones, 75% to 85% detected once. The source of this sequence is a human donor in a cohort sampled during active COVID-19. The sample taken for sequencing was peripheral blood.

The CDR3 loop reads CASSPGLAGNNYEQYF. The CDR3 DNA reads TGTGCCAGTAGTCCCGGACTAGCGGGGAATAACTACGAGCAGTACTTC. The J gene is TRBJ2-7, the V gene TRBV19, with 12 bases fitting TRBD2. J gave up 3 bases and V 5 bases, and 8 bases lay outside the gene matches. Germline V gives CDR1 LNHDA, CDR2 SQIVND (reference sequence). The CDR3 length is 16 residues.